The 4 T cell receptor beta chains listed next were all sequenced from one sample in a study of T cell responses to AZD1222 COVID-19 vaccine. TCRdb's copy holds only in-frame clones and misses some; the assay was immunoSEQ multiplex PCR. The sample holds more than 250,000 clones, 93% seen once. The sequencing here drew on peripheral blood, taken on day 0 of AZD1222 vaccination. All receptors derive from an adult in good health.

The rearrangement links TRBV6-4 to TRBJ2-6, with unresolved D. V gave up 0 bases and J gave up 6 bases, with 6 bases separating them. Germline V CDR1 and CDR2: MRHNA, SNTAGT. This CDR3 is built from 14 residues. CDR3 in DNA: TGTGCCAGCAGTGACTCGGGCCCGGCCAACGTCCTGACTTTC. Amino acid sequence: CASSDSGPANVLTF.

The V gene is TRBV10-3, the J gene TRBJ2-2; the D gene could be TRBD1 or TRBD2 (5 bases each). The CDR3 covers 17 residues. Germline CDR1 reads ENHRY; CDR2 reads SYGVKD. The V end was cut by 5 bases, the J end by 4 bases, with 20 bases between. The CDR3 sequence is CAISHSRDPEGTGELFF. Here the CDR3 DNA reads TGTGCCATCAGTCACTCCCGGGACCCCGAGGGCACCGGGGAGCTGTTTTTT.

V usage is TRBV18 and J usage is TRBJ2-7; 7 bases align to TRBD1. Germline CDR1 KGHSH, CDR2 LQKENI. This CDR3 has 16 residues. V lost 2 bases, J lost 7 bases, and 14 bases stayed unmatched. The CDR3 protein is CASSPRTGRSFDEQYF. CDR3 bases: TGTGCCAGCTCACCAAGGACAGGACGCTCCTTTGATGAGCAGTACTTC.

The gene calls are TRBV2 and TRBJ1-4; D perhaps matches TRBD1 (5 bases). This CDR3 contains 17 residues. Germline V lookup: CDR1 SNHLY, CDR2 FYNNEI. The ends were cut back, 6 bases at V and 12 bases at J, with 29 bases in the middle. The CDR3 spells CASRGGFRREPSRELFF. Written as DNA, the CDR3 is TGTGCCAGCAGGGGGGGATTCCGCCGGGAGCCGTCCAGGGAACTGTTTTTT.